Listed below are T cell receptor beta chains from one sample, sequenced in a study of blood T cell repertoires in COVID-19. Using immunoSEQ multiplex PCR, the repertoire was profiled, and TCRdb retains in-frame clones only, with some absent. The sample includes over 85,000 clones, around 90% of them seen just once. The sequencing input was peripheral blood. These receptors came from a human donor in a cohort sampled during active COVID-19. Each CDR3 is given with its conserved first and last residue. D genes are given only for firm matches. Size is omitted from some rows. Given values are once, few, many or a class for expanded clones.

.	TRBV27	TRBD2	TRBJ2-5	TGTGCCAGCAGCCCGACAGGACTAGCGGGGGAGACCCAGTACTTC	CASSPTGLAGETQYF
.	TRBV3-1/TRBV3-2	.	TRBJ2-2	TGTGCCAGCAGCCGCGGGACGAACACCGGGGAGCTGTTTTTT	CASSRGTNTGELFF
.	TRBV19	.	TRBJ2-3	TGTGCCAGTAGTAGCGGGGTTAGCACAGATACGCAGTATTTT	CASSSGVSTDTQYF
.	TRBV13	TRBD1	TRBJ2-7	TGTGCCAGCAGCAATAGACAGGGGGCTTACGAGCAGTACTTC	CASSNRQGAYEQYF
.	TRBV6-5	.	TRBJ1-2	TGTGCCAGCAGTTCCCTGGCAGGCTACACCTTC	CASSSLAGYTF
.	TRBV9	TRBD1	TRBJ2-7	TGTGCCAGCAGCGTAGGGGACAGGGTTGGGGAGCAGTACTTC	CASSVGDRVGEQYF
.	TRBV5-1	TRBD2	TRBJ2-2	TGCGCCAGCAGCCCACTACTAGCGGGGGAAGGCGGGGAGCTGTTTTTT	CASSPLLAGEGGELFF
.	TRBV9	TRBD2	TRBJ2-1	TGTGCCAGCAGCGGGACTAGCGGGAGGCTGAATGAGCAGTTCTTC	CASSGTSGRLNEQFF
.	TRBV29-1	TRBD2	TRBJ2-3	TGCAGCGTCGGACTAGCGGTCCGGGAGGGCACAGATACGCAGTATTTT	CSVGLAVREGTDTQYF
.	TRBV5-1	.	TRBJ2-5	TGCGCCAGCAGCTTGGGATTCGGCAGGTCGAGATTAGAGACCCAGTACTTC	CASSLGFGRSRLETQYF
.	TRBV6-4	TRBD2	TRBJ2-1	TGTGCCAGCAGTGAAGCGGGGGGAGTCTACAATGAGCAGTTCTTC	CASSEAGGVYNEQFF
.	TRBV11-3	TRBD1	TRBJ2-1	TGTGCCAGCAGCCCCGGACAGGGGAGTTTCTACAATGAGCAGTTCTTC	CASSPGQGSFYNEQFF
.	TRBV10-2	TRBD1	TRBJ1-1	TGCGCCAGCAGTTCAGGGGGCACTGAAGCTTTCTTT	CASSSGGTEAFF
.	TRBV30	TRBD1	TRBJ1-2	TGTGCCTGGAGTGGGCCCCTAAGGACAGGGGGCGTGCATGGCTACACCTTC	CAWSGPLRTGGVHGYTF
.	TRBV9	TRBD1	TRBJ1-2	TGTGCCAGCAGCGTCCCCCGACAGGGGCAAAACTATGGCTACACCTTC	CASSVPRQGQNYGYTF
.	TRBV18	TRBD1	TRBJ2-7	TGTGCCAGCTCACACTACCGGGACAGCTCCTACGAGCAGTACTTC	CASSHYRDSSYEQYF
once	TRBV5-1	TRBD1	TRBJ2-4	TGCGCCAGCAGCTCCCGTTGGTCAGACTCAGGGGGCTTCCCCAAAAACATTCAGTACTTC	CASSSRWSDSGGFPKNIQYF
.	TRBV28	TRBD2	TRBJ2-1	TGTGCCAGCAGTGCTAGCGGGTTTTTTGGTAATGAGCAGTTCTTC	CASSASGFFGNEQFF
.	TRBV6-2/TRBV6-3	.	TRBJ1-5	TGTGCCAGCAGTTACTCGAGTCTGCAGGGAGGGAGATATAGCAATCAGCCCCAGCATTTT	CASSYSSLQGGRYSNQPQHF
once	TRBV7-2	TRBD2	TRBJ2-4	TGTGCCAGCAGTCCGATGGGGGGGATTCAGTACTTC	CASSPMGGIQYF
.	TRBV19	.	TRBJ2-5	TGTGCCAGTAGTATGCCACGACGGGGAGAGACCCAGTACTTC	CASSMPRRGETQYF
few	TRBV6-5	.	TRBJ2-7	TGTGCCAGCAGGCTTAGTAGGGGCTCCTACGAGCAGTACTTC	CASRLSRGSYEQYF
.	TRBV20-1	TRBD2	TRBJ2-5	TGCAGTGCTAGTCGGACTAGCGGGGGGAGGCGGGAGACCCAGTACTTC	CSASRTSGGRRETQYF
.	TRBV19	.	TRBJ2-1	TGTGCCAGTAGTACGAGTAGCCCCAATGAGCAGTTCTTC	CASSTSSPNEQFF
.	TRBV28	TRBD2	TRBJ2-1	TGTGCCAGCAGTTCGGGACTAGCCCCCAATGAGCAGTTCTTC	CASSSGLAPNEQFF
.	TRBV27	.	TRBJ1-1	TGTGCCAGCAGTTTAAAGTCGGGGGGCACTGAAGCTTTCTTT	CASSLKSGGTEAFF
.	TRBV28	TRBD1	TRBJ1-2	TGTGCCAGCAGATTGGCCCTTACTGGGACAGGCGGCAACTATGGCTACACCTTC	CASRLALTGTGGNYGYTF
.	TRBV11-2	.	TRBJ1-6	TGTGCCAGCAGCCAGGGCTTTTGGCCCCTCCACTTT	CASSQGFWPLHF
.	TRBV4-2	.	TRBJ1-6	TGTGCCAGCAGCCAAGTATCCCTTCCAGGGTCACCCCTCCACTTT	CASSQVSLPGSPLHF
.	TRBV28	.	TRBJ1-1	TGTGCCAGCAGTACCGGCACTGAAGCTTTCTTT	CASSTGTEAFF
.	TRBV3-1/TRBV3-2	.	TRBJ1-2	TGTGCCAGCAGCGCCTTTGGGGGTGGGGGGGCGGGCTACACCTTC	CASSAFGGGGAGYTF
.	TRBV14	.	TRBJ2-5	TGTGCCAGCAGCCTCCAGGGGCGCGAGACCCAGTACTTC	CASSLQGRETQYF
.	TRBV10-2	TRBD2	TRBJ2-2	TGCGCCAGCAGGGGACTAGCGGACACCGGGGAGCTGTTTTTT	CASRGLADTGELFF
once	TRBV4-3	.	TRBJ1-3	TGCGCCAGCAGCCAAGATATCCCCGGCTCTGGAAACACCATATATTTT	CASSQDIPGSGNTIYF
.	TRBV20-1	.	TRBJ2-2	TGCAGTGCTAGTGGCGGGCGGGGAACGAACACCGGGGAGCTGTTTTTT	CSASGGRGTNTGELFF
.	TRBV2	TRBD1	TRBJ2-2	TGTGCCAGCAGGGGGGACAGGGGCGGCACCGGGGAGCTGTTTTTT	CASRGDRGGTGELFF
.	TRBV3-1/TRBV3-2	TRBD2	TRBJ2-5	TGTGCGGGTAGCGGGAGCGCTCAAGAGACCCAGTACTTC	CAGSGSAQETQYF
.	TRBV28	TRBD1	TRBJ1-5	TGTGCCAGCTTCGATTTCGGACAGGTTAGCAATCAGCCCCAGCATTTT	CASFDFGQVSNQPQHF
once	TRBV5-4	TRBD1	TRBJ2-5	TGTGCCAGCAGCTCGGGGGGTGGACAGGGGAACAGGGAGACCCAGTACTTC	CASSSGGGQGNRETQYF
few	TRBV6-5	.	TRBJ2-3	TGTGCCAGCGGGGTTGGGGGGGCACAAGATACGCAGTATTTT	CASGVGGAQDTQYF
.	TRBV30	TRBD2	TRBJ2-7	TGTGCCTGGAGTGCACTAGCGGGGGGACCGGGCGAGCAGTACTTC	CAWSALAGGPGEQYF
.	TRBV2	.	TRBJ2-4	TGTGCCAGCATTGAGGGGCCCGCCAAAAACATTCAGTACTTC	CASIEGPAKNIQYF
.	TRBV6-5	.	TRBJ2-5	TGTGCCAGCAGTTCGCCCGGGGGACGTAGCATGAACTTC	CASSSPGGRSMNF
.	TRBV3-1/TRBV3-2	.	TRBJ2-3	TGTGCCAGCAGCCAAGACCCCGCAGGGGTCCCCGATACGCAGTATTTT	CASSQDPAGVPDTQYF
.	TRBV30	TRBD1	TRBJ2-2	TGTGCCTGGAGGATCTTGTCCGGGACAGCGAACACCGGGGAGCTGTTTTTT	CAWRILSGTANTGELFF
few	TRBV4-1	.	TRBJ1-2	TGCGCCAGCAGCCAAGAATTCGGGGGAGGCTACACCTTC	CASSQEFGGGYTF
.	TRBV5-1	TRBD1	TRBJ2-5	TGCGCCAGCAGCTTGGGGCCGTCAGGGGGTCAAGAGACCCAGTACTTC	CASSLGPSGGQETQYF
once	TRBV7-2	.	TRBJ2-7	TGTGCCAGCAGCTTAAGGGGCGGGGGCCCATACGAGCAGTACTTC	CASSLRGGGPYEQYF
.	TRBV18	TRBD2	TRBJ2-1	TGTGCCAGCTCACCACCGCAAGCGGGGGAATCCAATGAGCAGTTCTTC	CASSPPQAGESNEQFF
.	TRBV6-5	.	TRBJ2-1	TGTGCCAGCAGTTCGTCGGGAGTGTGGGATGAGCAGTTCTTC	CASSSSGVWDEQFF
.	TRBV4-2	TRBD2	TRBJ2-5	TGTGCCAGCAGCCAAGATCAGGGGACTAGCGGGAGGGCCGAGACCCAGTACTTC	CASSQDQGTSGRAETQYF
.	TRBV3-1/TRBV3-2	.	TRBJ2-5	TGTGCCAGCAGCCTCGGGGAGACCCAGTACTTC	CASSLGETQYF